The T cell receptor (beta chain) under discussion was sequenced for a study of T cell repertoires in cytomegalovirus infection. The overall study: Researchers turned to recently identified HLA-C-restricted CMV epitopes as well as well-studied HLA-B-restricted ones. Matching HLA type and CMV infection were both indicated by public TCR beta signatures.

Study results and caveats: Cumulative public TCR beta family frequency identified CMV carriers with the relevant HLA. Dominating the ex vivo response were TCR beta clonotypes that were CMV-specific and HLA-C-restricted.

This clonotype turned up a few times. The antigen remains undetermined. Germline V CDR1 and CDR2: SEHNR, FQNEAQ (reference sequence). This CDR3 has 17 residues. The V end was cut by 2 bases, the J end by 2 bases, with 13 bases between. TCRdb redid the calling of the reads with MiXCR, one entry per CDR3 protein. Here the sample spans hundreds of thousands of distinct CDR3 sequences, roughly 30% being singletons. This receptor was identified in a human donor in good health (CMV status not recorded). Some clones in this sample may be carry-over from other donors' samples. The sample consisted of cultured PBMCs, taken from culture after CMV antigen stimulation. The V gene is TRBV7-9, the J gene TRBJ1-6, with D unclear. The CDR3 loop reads CASSLNGVEAYNSPLHF. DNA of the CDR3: TGTGCCAGCAGCTTAAATGGGGTCGAGGCCTATAATTCACCCCTCCACTTT.